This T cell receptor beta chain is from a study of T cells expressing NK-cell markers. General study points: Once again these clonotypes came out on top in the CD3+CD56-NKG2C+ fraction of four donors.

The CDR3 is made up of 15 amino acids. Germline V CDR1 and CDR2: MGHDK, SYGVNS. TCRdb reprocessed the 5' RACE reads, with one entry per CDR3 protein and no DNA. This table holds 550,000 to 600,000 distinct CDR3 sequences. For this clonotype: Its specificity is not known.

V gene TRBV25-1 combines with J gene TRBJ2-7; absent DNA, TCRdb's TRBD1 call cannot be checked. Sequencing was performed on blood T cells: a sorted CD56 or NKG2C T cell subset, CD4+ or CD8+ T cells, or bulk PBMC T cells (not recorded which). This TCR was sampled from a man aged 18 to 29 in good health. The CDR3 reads CASSEFTRGGHEQYF.